Below, one T cell receptor beta chain is given with its context. No antigen is known for it. It has no much larger one-base neighbor in the sample; base qualities were not kept. The data derive from a study of cytomegalovirus exposure and HLA in healthy donors (TCRdb year 2017). A note on the overall study: An earlier analysis of 550 to 700 of the donors reported approximately 290 Gb of sequence data and some 120 million unique TCR beta sequences from 150 million to 200 million T cells. Approximately 300 gigabases of sequencing data and 78 million or so unique TCR sequences were included in an early release covering roughly 700 HLA-typed donors. Of the 398 genotyped donors, about 84% fell in the genetic ancestry cluster associated with self-reported Caucasian donors. The study aimed to test whether cataloging public T cell receptors could reveal signatures of past pathogen exposure. The study profiled the T cell repertoires of hundreds of subjects by immunosequencing and related them to cytomegalovirus serostatus. A separate validation cohort of over a hundred different subjects was used in addition to the approximately 700-subject first cohort. To predict cytomegalovirus infection status, the study brought together high-throughput TCR immunosequencing, statistical association of individual TCRs with disease status, and machine learning. To study patterns of TCR occurrence, a later analysis re-analyzed previously published TCR beta repertoires from around 660 donors and added high-resolution HLA genotyping. Rather than using new phenotypic data, the later analysis identified candidate immune exposures from TCR beta sequences and from how often those sequences occurred across donors. An earlier analysis of 500 to 750 of the donors applied high-throughput TCR beta sequencing to assess whether each TCR beta V gene segment acted as functional or pseudogenic. Donor age, sex, ethnicity and CMV serostatus were collected together with the repertoire data. Genome-wide SNP genotypes for about 65% of the roughly 670 donors were used in a later genetic analysis, which treated that subset as a discovery cohort. All discovery cohort repertoires had been generated using a single sequencing platform. Class I and class II HLA loci were covered by the typing at four-digit resolution. The number of typed donors differed by locus: about 620-640 for A, B, C, DRB1 and DQB1; roughly 510 for DQA1; approximately 600 for DPA1; and some 470 for DPB1. Five DR-DQ haplotypes were handled as single units for association and clustering because linkage in the cohort was strong. On average, 235,054 unique TCR beta nucleotide sequences were sequenced per donor among more than 350 genotyped donors of the cohort, with 15% to 20% of those sequences being non-productive.

The library was built by means of the immunoSEQ multiplex PCR assay. For the multiplex PCR, a mixture combining 60 forward primers for TCR Vbeta segments and 13 reverse primers for TCR Jbeta segments was used. Amplification of the CDR3 region of rearranged TCR beta genes was performed with a multiplex PCR assay on genomic DNA. The amplified TCR beta libraries were sequenced on the Illumina HiSeq System as 87-base-pair reads. The authors' pipeline ran thus. A later analysis counted approximately 76 million unique TCR beta chains across the 690 or so repertoires, and approximately 11 million of these chains were shared by at least two donors. A nearest-neighbor algorithm error-corrected the raw reads and collapsed the reads into unique sequences, merging closely related sequences to remove PCR and sequencing errors. CDR3 sequences were aligned to IMGT reference sequences to assign V, D and J gene segments. For a sequence to be retained, a match of at least six nucleotides to both a V gene segment and a J gene segment was required. A rearrangement was called productive if the CDR3 had no stop codons and remained in frame with V and J, and every other rearrangement was called non-productive. CDR3 was defined according to IMGT convention as the region running from the second conserved V-encoded cysteine to the conserved J-encoded phenylalanine. The earlier analysis of around 640 of the donors excluded sequences that lacked an unambiguous match to a single V gene segment. In an earlier analysis of a few hundred of the donors, V segments were called functional above 56.7% productive rearrangements and were called segregating when the between-donor standard deviation exceeded 5%. A statistical classification framework was built to diagnose cytomegalovirus status from the catalog of TCR beta chain sequences. V and J gene assignment, in a later analysis, came from comparing TCR nucleotide sequences with IMGT/GENE-DB human TR gene sequences. In a later analysis, CDR3 sequences and most-parsimonious VDJ recombination scenarios were assigned using the TCRdist pipeline. In a later analysis, each TCR beta chain was defined by its CDR3 amino acid sequence together with its V-gene family, and reads lacking a unique V-gene family were excluded. To address suspected cross-contamination and a sequencing artifact, a later analysis removed some 620 highly shared, low-generation-probability nucleotide sequences. A later analysis calculated a clonal expansion index for each public chain from normalized within-repertoire ranks of inferred template counts. In a later analysis, generation probabilities were computed with a VDJ recombination model fitted to out-of-frame rearrangements, and the resulting probabilities were checked against IGoR. A later analysis scored TCR-TCR, TCR-HLA and TCR-CMV co-occurrence with hypergeometric tests, applying a repertoire-size bias correction to TCR pairs. False discovery rates were estimated in a later analysis by permuting HLA or CMV assignments 20 times. In a later analysis, co-occurring TCRs were grouped with DBSCAN, and TCRdist sequence similarity was added when clustering was performed within HLA-allele-positive subsets. Co-occurrence clustering excluded repertoires with fewer than 30,000 or more than 120,000 public chains, plus five with anomalous nucleotide sharing. Drawn from immuneACCESS, this table holds only the in-frame rearrangements with V and J called that TCRdb kept. Clones are partly lost; checked studies trace under half to an unresolved V gene and leave the rest unexplained. V, J and clone size are taken as reported in that table, and D and trimming were inferred from the DNA itself. Within this sample are about 190,000 clones, with roughly 80% of them counted one time only. The ten largest clonotypes hold less than 3% of the sample.

The germline V gene yields MGHRA for CDR1 and YSYEKL for CDR2. The CDR3 covers 14 residues, taking in both the cysteine and the phenylalanine. The sequence is cut down to CDR3 DNA, 42 bases in frame from base 1. In total, 630 or so healthy bone marrow donors made up the cohort. All cohort members were sampled while nominally healthy, although unrecorded immune exposures were likely present. The donor tested CMV seronegative, placing the donor among the roughly 400 seronegative members of the cohort. A peripheral blood sample was collected from each donor, and TCR beta sequencing was performed on peripheral blood mononuclear cells. The Qiagen DNeasy Blood Extraction Kit was used to extract genomic DNA from the blood cell samples. Broader findings and caveats from the paper: Immune exposure information for the cohort was limited to CMV serostatus. Because HLA typing was unavailable for some donors at each locus, only the typed subset was used in association tests. In a later analysis, most CMV-associated TCR beta chains were found to appear HLA-restricted, with HLA associations seemingly driven largely by CMV exposure. Roughly uniform sequencing depth across donors was assumed in presence/absence analyses, although this assumption may not hold. In a later analysis, TCR association rates were found to vary across HLA loci, with the most associated TCRs seen for DRB1 alleles and the fewest for HLA-C alleles. Across donors, most TCR sequences were observed very rarely, whereas some public TCRs were present in many individuals. The 87-base-pair reads could not distinguish some IMGT-functional V segments, including TRBV6-2 and TRBV6-3, so those segments were excluded. A further reported finding was that TCR beta sequences accurately predicted the HLA-A and HLA-B alleles for most subjects in the first cohort. Compared with equally common non-associated chains, HLA-associated TCR beta chains in a later analysis were more clonally expanded and had lower generation probabilities. Three of the identified cytomegalovirus-associated TCR beta chains were confirmed in vitro to be specific for cytomegalovirus antigens. In a later analysis, 16,951 TCR beta sequences were associated with specific HLA alleles at a false discovery rate of 0.05. A later analysis reported that several top co-occurrence clusters appeared linked to parvovirus B19, influenza, CMV and Epstein-Barr virus. The study listed approximately 150 TCR beta chains as associated with cytomegalovirus. According to a later genetic analysis, donors in an Asian-associated ancestry cluster had fewer N-insertions in productive TCRs than the approximately 650-donor mean. An earlier analysis of some 590 of the donors showed that most TCR beta V segments appeared in productive rearrangements either about 87% or about 30% of the time, which broadly matched IMGT annotations. Roughly 17 rarely observed V segments, including chromosome 9 orphons, were excluded from the earlier analysis of a few hundred of the donors because counts were too low. Assigning TCR associations to individual alleles was difficult when HLA alleles, especially DR and DQ, strongly co-occurred. Correlated functional status among segregating V segments might be attributable to linkage disequilibrium, but an unknown experimental factor could not be ruled out. It was suggested by the authors that the approach could potentially be generalized to other disease states and immunological phenotypes. Only TCR beta chains were sequenced in this cohort, and the absence of alpha or paired-chain data limited detectable features. The sequencing pipeline was judged likely to have produced a cluster of highly shared sequence variants as a technical artifact. An association between a missense DCLRE1C variant and V-gene and J-gene trimming of TCR beta chains was found in a later genetic analysis and replicated in an independent cohort. The classifier was reported to diagnose cytomegalovirus status with high specificity and sensitivity in both the original cohort and the validation cohort.

The chain links TRBV4-1 with TRBJ2-5; TRBD2 is a weak D gene call, 5 bases matching. The end of the DNA is better explained by TRBJ2-7, so the J call may be wrong. This receptor was obtained from a male donor in good health and CMV-seronegative. Sequencing was carried out using PBMCs. The nucleotide sequence reads as follows: TGCGCCAGCAGCGAGCGTGGAGGATTCTACGAGCAGTACTTC. This encodes CASSERGGFYEQYF.